The rows below give T cell receptor beta chains drawn from one sample of a study of T cell responses to AZD1222 COVID-19 vaccine. TCRdb's table, derived via immunoSEQ multiplex PCR, lists solely in-frame clones and lacks some. This table has about 170,000 clones, roughly 92% appearing once. Sequencing was performed on peripheral blood, taken on day 0 of AZD1222 vaccination. Source of these receptors: an adult in good health. Both conserved end residues are part of each CDR3. Each record gives: D gene, clone size, V gene, J gene, CDR3 DNA, CDR3 protein. The D gene is left open where the match is weak. Size is stated for part of the rows, as once, few or many counts, or as a class when the clone is expanded.

NA	NA	TRBV6-5	TRBJ1-1	TGTGCCAGCAGTTTATCCGGGGGTGGGGCTGAAGCTTTCTTT	CASSLSGGGAEAFF
NA	NA	TRBV18	TRBJ1-2	TGTGCCAGCTCACCAGTTGGGTCAGGACCCCCCTTGGGTAACTATGGCTACACCTTC	CASSPVGSGPPLGNYGYTF
NA	NA	TRBV6-5	TRBJ1-1	TGTGCCAGCAGTTGGTCTCGAGGACAGTCGAGCACTGAAGCTTTCTTT	CASSWSRGQSSTEAFF
NA	NA	TRBV5-1	TRBJ2-7	TGCGCCAGCAGCTTGGTCCCCCCCAGGGTAGGGACCACCGAGCAGTACTTC	CASSLVPPRVGTTEQYF
NA	NA	TRBV6-5	TRBJ1-5	TGTGCCAGCAGACCGGGGCAGGGAAGCAATCAGCCCCAGCATTTT	CASRPGQGSNQPQHF
NA	NA	TRBV19	TRBJ2-1	TGTGCCAGTAGTATTTCCCTGGGAGCGTACCTAAATGAGCAGTTCTTC	CASSISLGAYLNEQFF
TRBD2	NA	TRBV4-3	TRBJ2-1	TGCGCCAGCAGCCAGACTAGCCAATTGAACAATGAGCAGTTCTTC	CASSQTSQLNNEQFF
NA	NA	TRBV4-1	TRBJ1-2	TGCGCCAGCAGCCAAGATGGGGGGGGCGCCTATGGCTACACCTTC	CASSQDGGGAYGYTF
NA	NA	TRBV3-1/TRBV3-2	TRBJ2-2	TGTGCCAGCAGCCAAACCAGCGCGAACACCGGGGAGCTGTTTTTT	CASSQTSANTGELFF
NA	NA	TRBV23-1	TRBJ2-7	TGCGCCAGCAGTCAGTCCACAGGACCCTACGAGCAGTACTTC	CASSQSTGPYEQYF
TRBD2	NA	TRBV9	TRBJ2-3	TGTGCCAGCAGCACCACCGGGACTAGCCTCACAGATACGCAGTATTTT	CASSTTGTSLTDTQYF
TRBD1	NA	TRBV7-9	TRBJ2-7	TGTGCCAGCAGCGGGACAGGGCGCGAGCAGTACTTC	CASSGTGREQYF
TRBD1	NA	TRBV6-5	TRBJ2-2	TGTGCCAGCAGTACCGACAGGGGGGGGACCGGGGAGCTGTTTTTT	CASSTDRGGTGELFF
NA	NA	TRBV6-5	TRBJ1-2	TGTGCCAGCAGCCTGATTCGCGTGGGAGGCTACACCTTC	CASSLIRVGGYTF
NA	NA	TRBV21-1	TRBJ2-1	TGTGCCAGCAGCAAAATCCCGGACAGCGTTCAGGAGCAGTTCTTC	CASSKIPDSVQEQFF
TRBD2	NA	TRBV27	TRBJ2-7	TGTGCCAGCAGAGGACTACGCGTGAGCTACGAGCGGGGACGGCAGTACTTC	CASRGLRVSYERGRQYF
NA	NA	TRBV12-3/TRBV12-4	TRBJ2-5	TGTGCCAGCAGCCAGTACCAAGAGACCCAGTACTTC	CASSQYQETQYF
TRBD2	NA	TRBV3-1/TRBV3-2	TRBJ2-5	TGTGCCAGCAGCTTGCGGACTAGCGGAGAAGAGACCCAGTACTTC	CASSLRTSGEETQYF
NA	few	TRBV27	TRBJ2-7	TGTGCCAGCAGTACGGGGTCCGAGCAGTACTTC	CASSTGSEQYF
NA	NA	TRBV18	TRBJ1-3	TGTGCCAGCTCAACGACATCACAATTCAACACCATATATTTT	CASSTTSQFNTIYF
NA	NA	TRBV24-1	TRBJ2-1	TGTGCCACCAGTGATTCACGGGGGTCCTACAATGAGCAGTTCTTC	CATSDSRGSYNEQFF
NA	NA	TRBV6-4	TRBJ1-1	TGTGCCAGCAGTAAAAACTTCCGGGACCCAGCTTTCTTT	CASSKNFRDPAFF
NA	NA	TRBV7-6	TRBJ1-2	TGTGCCAGCAGCCCCCGTGGGGGGAGCGGCTACACCTTC	CASSPRGGSGYTF
NA	NA	TRBV4-3	TRBJ1-1	TGCGCCAGCAGCCAAGATGGACTCCGGAACACTGAAGCTTTCTTT	CASSQDGLRNTEAFF
TRBD2	NA	TRBV5-1	TRBJ2-3	TGCGCCAGCAGCTTGGTCTTAGCGGGGGCCGTAGATACGCAGTATTTT	CASSLVLAGAVDTQYF
NA	few	TRBV18	TRBJ1-5	TGTGCCAGCTCCCCGGGATTAAGCAATCAGCCCCAGCATTTT	CASSPGLSNQPQHF
NA	NA	TRBV13	TRBJ1-4	TGTGCCAGCAGCCGGACGGGGGGGGATGAAAAACTGTTTTTT	CASSRTGGDEKLFF